The source of this T cell receptor beta chain is a study of blood T cell repertoires in COVID-19. Seattle patients were enrolled during active infection and followed longitudinally. Germline CDR1 is SGHKS and CDR2 is YYEKEE (reference sequence). The V gene lost 0 bases and the J gene lost 2 bases, with 11 bases spanning the gap. The CDR3 is made up of 15 amino acids. Produced via immunoSEQ multiplex PCR; TCRdb's table is partial and in-frame only. The table records about 440,000 clones, about 91% of them present only once. This TCR was sampled from a woman aged 45 to 65 with COVID-19, enrolled during active disease. The chain combines TRBV5-5 with TRBJ1-2, with a weak D call TRBD1 (6 bases). The source material was peripheral blood. The DNA of the CDR3 is TGTGCCAGCAGCTTGGCCGTAGGACAGAACTATGGCTACACCTTC. Its translation is CASSLAVGQNYGYTF. Filled out from reference TRBV5-5 and TRBJ1-2, the complete variable domain reads DAGVTQSPTHLIKTRGQQVTLRCSPISGHKSVSWYQQVLGQGPQFIFQYYEKEERGRGNFPDRFSARQFPNYSSELNVNALLLGDSALYLCASSLAVGQNYGYTFGSGTRLTVV.